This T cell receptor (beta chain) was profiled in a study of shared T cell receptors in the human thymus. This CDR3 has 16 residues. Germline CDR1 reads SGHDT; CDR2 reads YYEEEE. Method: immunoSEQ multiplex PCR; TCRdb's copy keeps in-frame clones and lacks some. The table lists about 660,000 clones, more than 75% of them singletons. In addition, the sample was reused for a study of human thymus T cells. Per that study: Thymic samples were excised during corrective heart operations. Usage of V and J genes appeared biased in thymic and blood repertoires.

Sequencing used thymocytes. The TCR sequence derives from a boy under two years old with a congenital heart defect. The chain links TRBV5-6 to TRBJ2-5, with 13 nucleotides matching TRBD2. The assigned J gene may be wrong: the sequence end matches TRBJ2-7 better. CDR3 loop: CASSFGVTSGRYEQYF. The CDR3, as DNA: TGTGCCAGCAGCTTTGGGGTGACTAGCGGGAGGTACGAGCAGTACTTC.